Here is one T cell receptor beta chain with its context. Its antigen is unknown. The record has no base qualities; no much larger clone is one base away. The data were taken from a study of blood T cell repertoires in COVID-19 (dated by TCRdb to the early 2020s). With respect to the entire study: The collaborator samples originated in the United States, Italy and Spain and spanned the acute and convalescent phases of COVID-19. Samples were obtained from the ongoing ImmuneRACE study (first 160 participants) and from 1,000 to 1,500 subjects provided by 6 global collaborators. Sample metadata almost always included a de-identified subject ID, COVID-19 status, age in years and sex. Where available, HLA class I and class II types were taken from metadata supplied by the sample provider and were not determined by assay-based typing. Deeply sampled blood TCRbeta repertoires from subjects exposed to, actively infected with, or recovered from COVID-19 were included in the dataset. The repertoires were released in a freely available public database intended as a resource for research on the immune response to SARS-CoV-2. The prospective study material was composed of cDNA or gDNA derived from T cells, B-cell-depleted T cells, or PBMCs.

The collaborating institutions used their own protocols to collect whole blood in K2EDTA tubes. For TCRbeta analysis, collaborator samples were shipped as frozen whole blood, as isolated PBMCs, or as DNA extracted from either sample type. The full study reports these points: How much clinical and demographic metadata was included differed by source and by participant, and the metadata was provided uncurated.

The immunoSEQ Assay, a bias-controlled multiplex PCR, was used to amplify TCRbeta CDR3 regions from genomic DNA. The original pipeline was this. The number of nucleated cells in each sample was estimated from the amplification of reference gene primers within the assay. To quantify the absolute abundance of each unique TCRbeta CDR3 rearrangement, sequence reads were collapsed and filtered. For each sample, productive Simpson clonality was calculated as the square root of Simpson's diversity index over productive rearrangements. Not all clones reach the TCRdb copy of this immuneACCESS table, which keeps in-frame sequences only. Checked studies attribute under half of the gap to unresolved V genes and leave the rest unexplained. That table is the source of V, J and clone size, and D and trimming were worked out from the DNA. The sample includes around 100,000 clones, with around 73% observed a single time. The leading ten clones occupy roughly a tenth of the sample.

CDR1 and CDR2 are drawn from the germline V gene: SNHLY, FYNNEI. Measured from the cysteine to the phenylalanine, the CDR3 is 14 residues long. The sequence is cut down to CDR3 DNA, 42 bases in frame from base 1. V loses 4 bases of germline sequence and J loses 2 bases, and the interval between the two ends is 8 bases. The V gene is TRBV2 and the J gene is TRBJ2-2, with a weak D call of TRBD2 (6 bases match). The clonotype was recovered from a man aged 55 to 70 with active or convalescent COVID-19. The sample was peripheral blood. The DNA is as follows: TGTGCCAGCAGTGGGGACTTAAACACCGGGGAGCTGTTTTTT. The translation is CASSGDLNTGELFF. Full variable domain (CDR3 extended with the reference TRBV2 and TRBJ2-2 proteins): EPEVTQTPSHQVTQMGQEVILRCVPISNHLYFYWYRQILGQKVEFLVSFYNNEISEKSEIFDDQFSVERPDGSNFTLKIRSTKLEDSAMYFCASSGDLNTGELFFGEGSRLTVL.